These 20 T cell receptor beta chains were all obtained from the same sample, sequenced in a study of blood T cell repertoires in COVID-19. TCRdb keeps only in-frame clones here, not all; method: immunoSEQ multiplex PCR. In the table there are 80,000 to 100,000 clones, around three quarters of which are singletons. Sequenced material: peripheral blood. The receptor source for this set is a man aged 50 or older who had recovered from COVID-19.

A note on this clone: The sample has other DNA sequences that encode this CDR3 too. The chain links TRBV9 to TRBJ1-3; D remains ambiguous. Germline CDR1 is SGDLS and CDR2 is YYNGEE. The CDR3 consists of 12 residues. The germline V and J ends were trimmed by 4 bases and 4 bases, with 6 bases remaining between them. Written as DNA, the CDR3 is TGTGCCAGCAGCCCCCGGGGAAACACCATATATTTT. This codes for CASSPRGNTIYF.

This clone was recorded once. The chain is built from TRBV12-3 or TRBV12-4 and TRBJ2-5, with unresolved D. This CDR3 has 13 amino acids. V dropped 2 bases and J dropped 2 bases, with 6 bases sitting between them. In DNA form, the CDR3 reads TGTGCCAGCAGTTTATGGCAGCAAGAGACCCAGTACTTC. Its protein product is CASSLWQQETQYF.

The rearrangement joins TRBV7-3 to TRBJ1-6; D gene ambiguous. Looked up from germline, CDR1 is SGHTA and CDR2 is FQGTGA. The V and J ends lost 3 bases and 7 bases respectively, with 4 bases between them. The CDR3 has 12 residues. CDR3 coding DNA: TGTGCCAGCAGCTTCGAGAATTCACCCCTCCACTTT. This codes for CASSFENSPLHF.

This chain links TRBV7-2 with TRBJ2-7, with 9 bases aligning to TRBD2. The CDR3 loop spans 15 amino acids. CDR1 is SGHTA and CDR2 is FQGNSA in the germline V gene. V dropped 4 bases and J dropped 1; count of bases not matched to a gene: 5. Written as DNA, the CDR3 is TGTGCCAGCAGCTCGTTTAGCGGGGGATCCTACGAGCAGTACTTC. Translation: CASSSFSGGSYEQYF.

This CDR3 reads CASSIVTGGPLNEQFF. CDR3 sequence (DNA): TGTGCCAGTAGTATAGTTACGGGAGGGCCTCTCAATGAGCAGTTCTTC. The chain links TRBV19 to TRBJ2-1, with TRBD2 matching over 8 bases. This CDR3 has 16 amino acids. The V gene's germline CDR1 is LNHDA and CDR2 SQIVND (reference sequence). V lost 1 base, J lost 6 bases, and 8 bases stayed unmatched.

The rearrangement links TRBV2 to TRBJ1-1, with D possibly matching TRBD1 (6 bases). The CDR3 contains 14 residues. Trimming shortened V by 5 bases and J by 4 bases, and 14 bases separated the two germline ends. CDR1 and CDR2 (germline): SNHLY, FYNNEI. The DNA of the CDR3 is TGTGCCAGCAGTACTGACAGGTCGGCCACTGAAGCTTTCTTT. This encodes CASSTDRSATEAFF.

V usage is TRBV2 and J usage is TRBJ1-3; D unclear. The CDR3 length is 13 residues. Trimming removed 2 bases from V and 1 base from J, with 3 bases in between. Germline CDR1 SNHLY, CDR2 FYNNEI. The CDR3 region is CASSERSGNTIYF. The CDR3 nucleotides read TGTGCCAGCAGTGAACGTTCTGGAAACACCATATATTTT.

This clone was seen a single time. This chain connects TRBV5-4 to TRBJ2-6; D might be TRBD1 (5 bases). The V end lost 2 bases, the J end lost 0 bases, and 6 bases lay between the germline ends. Germline-derived CDR1 and CDR2 are SGHNT and YYREEE (reference sequence). CDR3 size: 15 residues. CDR3 protein: CASSFDSSGANVLTF. Written as DNA, the CDR3 is TGTGCCAGCAGCTTCGACAGCTCTGGGGCCAACGTCCTGACTTTC.

The sample holds one count of this clone. The chain carries TRBV12-3 or TRBV12-4 and TRBJ1-2; D is possibly TRBD1 (6 bases). CDR3 size: 13 residues. Trimming cost V 6 bases and J 2 bases, with 10 bases left between them. CDR3 residues: CASSTGTNYGYTF. The CDR3 DNA sequence: TGTGCCAGCAGCACCGGGACAAACTATGGCTACACCTTC.

V usage is TRBV4-3 and J usage is TRBJ2-7; a weak D match, TRBD1 (6 bases). This CDR3 has 15 residues. Germline assignment: CDR1 LGHNA and CDR2 YSLEER. V was shortened by 0 bases and J by 4 bases, with 13 bases between the two germline ends. CDR3 bases: TGCGCCAGCAGCCAAGATTTACAGGGAGAATACGAGCAGTACTTC. Its translation: CASSQDLQGEYEQYF.

The V call is TRBV4-2, the J call TRBJ2-7; D unclear. Germline V CDR1 and CDR2: LGHNA, YNFKEQ. This CDR3 is built from 12 residues. V was shortened by 2 bases and J by 2 bases, with 4 bases between the two germline ends. The CDR3 reads CASSQNTYEQYF. The DNA for the CDR3 is TGTGCCAGCAGCCAAAATACCTACGAGCAGTACTTC.

The V call is TRBV12-3 or TRBV12-4, the J call TRBJ2-1, with TRBD2 as a possible D gene (6 bases). Trimming pared 3 bases from V and 8 bases from J, leaving 11 bases between. There are 13 residues in the CDR3. In nucleotides, the CDR3 is TGTGCCAGCAGTTTGGCGGGGAGAGATGAGCAGTTCTTC. Translated, it gives CASSLAGRDEQFF.

The genes are TRBV18 and TRBJ1-1; the D is unclear. V lost 6 bases, J lost 10 bases, and 15 bases lay in between. The CDR3 sequence is 12 residues long. Germline CDR1 is KGHSH and CDR2 is LQKENI. This CDR3 reads CASSGGLGGAFF. The CDR3 bases are TGTGCCAGCTCTGGAGGGTTGGGTGGAGCTTTCTTT.

The genes are TRBV11-2 and TRBJ1-3; D is uncertain. The CDR3 spans 16 residues. V lost 4 bases and J 3 bases, leaving 16 bases between the germline ends. Per the germline V gene, CDR1 is SGHAT and CDR2 is FQNNGV. CDR3 nucleotide sequence: TGTGCCAGCAGCTCCCTGCGGTCGGGGTTTGGAAACACCATATATTTT. It encodes CASSSLRSGFGNTIYF.

The chain joins TRBV5-1 to TRBJ2-1, with D maybe TRBD1 (5 bases). V lost 0 bases and J lost 10, with 8 bases in between. Germline values: CDR1 SGHRS, CDR2 YFSETQ. The CDR3 sequence is 12 residues long. The CDR3, as DNA: TGCGCCAGCAGCTTGGTCCAGGGAGAGCAGTTCTTC. It translates to CASSLVQGEQFF.

This clone has a handful of counts. The chain couples TRBV3-1 (or the pseudogene TRBV3-2) to TRBJ2-7; 11 bases align to TRBD1. The length of the CDR3 is 16 residues. V lost 4 bases, J lost 6 bases, and 11 bases stayed unmatched. From germline, CDR1 is LGHDT and CDR2 YNNKEL (reference sequence). CDR3 in amino acids: CASSRTGQGAFGEQYF. DNA for the CDR3: TGTGCCAGCAGCCGTACTGGACAGGGGGCTTTTGGCGAGCAGTACTTC.

The chain carries TRBV10-3 and TRBJ2-1, with D tentatively TRBD1 (5 bases). Germline CDR1 is ENHRY and CDR2 is SYGVKD. The V gene lost 2 bases and the J gene lost 9 bases, with 14 bases spanning the gap. The CDR3 is 14 amino acids. Here the CDR3 reads CAISEAPGIGEQFF. The CDR3 DNA sequence: TGTGCCATCAGTGAGGCCCCAGGGATCGGTGAGCAGTTCTTC.

The chain has TRBV28 and TRBJ1-5, with D perhaps TRBD1 (5 bases). CDR3 length: 15 residues. V was clipped by 4 bases and J by 2 bases, with 12 bases between them. Looked up from germline, CDR1 is MDHEN and CDR2 is SYDVKM. The CDR3 DNA is TGTGCCAGCAGTTCCCAGGGTGGTGGCAATCAGCCCCAGCATTTT. Residues: CASSSQGGGNQPQHF.

The chain carries TRBV28 and TRBJ2-3; D might be TRBD1 (5 bases). Trimming removed 8 bases at V and 2 bases at J, with 14 bases between. The CDR3 runs 14 residues. The germline V gene has CDR1 MDHEN and CDR2 SYDVKM. For the CDR3, the DNA is TGTGCCAGCGGCCGGACACCGTCCACAGATACGCAGTATTTT. As protein: CASGRTPSTDTQYF.

This sequence joins TRBV16 and TRBJ1-2, with TRBD1 matching 11 bases. The CDR3 is 17 amino acids. The germline CDR1 and CDR2 sequences are KGHSY and FQNENV. Trimming cost V 3 bases and J 4 bases; bases outside gene matches: 10. The CDR3 sequence is CASSHTRTGGYGYGYTF. In DNA, the CDR3 is TGTGCCAGCAGCCACACCCGGACAGGGGGCTATGGCTATGGCTACACCTTC.